The 22 T cell receptor beta chains below come from one sample, sequenced in a study of T cells in localized non-small cell lung cancer. Profiling relied on immunoSEQ multiplex PCR, and the TCRdb table lists in-frame clones only, not all of them. The sample lists 7,000 to 7,500 clones, approximately 50% occurring once. The specimen comprised lymph node tissue, sampled before any cancer treatment. Source of these receptors: a female donor of 60 years or more with stage I lung adenocarcinoma.

CDR3: CASGFAGSKKETQYF. The CDR3 region has the DNA TGTGCCAGTGGTTTCGCGGGGAGCAAAAAAGAGACCCAGTACTTC. The chain joins TRBV19 to TRBJ2-5; TRBD2 is a possible D gene (6 bases). Germline V gives CDR1 LNHDA, CDR2 SQIVND (reference sequence). The CDR3 is 15 amino acids. The V gene lost 8 bases and the J gene lost 3 bases, with 19 bases spanning the gap.

This clone was seen only a few times. V usage is TRBV1 and J usage is TRBJ2-7; the listed D gene, TRBD1, was not tested against the DNA. TRBV1 is termed a pseudogene. There are 18 residues in the CDR3. CDR3 sequence: CVSSQDGGPGQGSYEQYF. Written as DNA, the CDR3 is TGCGTCAGCAGCCAAGATGGTGGCCCGGGACAGGGGTCTTATGAGCAGTACTTC.

The chain couples TRBV19 to TRBJ2-6; TRBD1 matches 7 bases. Germline CDR1 is LNHDA and CDR2 is SQIVND (reference sequence). Losses at the gene ends were 2 bases for V and 4 bases for J; bases not matched to a gene: 5. The length of the CDR3 is 16 residues. The CDR3 DNA follows: TGTGCCAGTAGTATAAACACAGGGGTGGGGGCCAACGTCCTGACTTTC. Encoded protein: CASSINTGVGANVLTF.

V usage is TRBV6-8 and J usage is TRBJ1-1; D remains unclear. Germline CDR1 MNHGY, CDR2 SAAAGT. The CDR3 consists of 12 residues. The ends were cut back, 4 bases at V and 7 bases at J, with 10 bases in the middle. As DNA, the CDR3 is TGTGCCAGCAGTTTGCGCCACGGTGAAGCTTTCTTT. It translates to CASSLRHGEAFF.

V usage is TRBV18 and J usage is TRBJ2-7, with a tentative D call TRBD2 (6 bases). The germline gives CDR1 KGHSH, CDR2 LQKENI. V was clipped by 3 bases and J by 6 bases, with 21 bases between them. The CDR3 has 16 amino acids. CDR3 DNA: TGTGCCAGCTCACCCGCGCCGGGACTTATAGCCTCCGAGCAGTACTTC. This translates into CASSPAPGLIASEQYF.

This clone appeared once. The V call is TRBV30, the J call TRBJ2-2, with D tentatively TRBD1 (6 bases). Per germline, CDR1 GTSNPN and CDR2 SVGIG (reference sequence). The CDR3 totals 15 residues. Trimming took off 2 bases at V and 2 bases at J, with 12 bases between the two ends. CDR3 region: CAWSSGARNTGELFF. CDR3 nucleotide sequence: TGTGCCTGGAGTTCAGGGGCGCGAAACACCGGGGAGCTGTTTTTT.

This clone has just a few counts. The chain recombines TRBV2 with TRBJ1-4, with a tentative D call TRBD1 (5 bases). Trimming pared 0 bases from V and 8 bases from J, leaving 13 bases between. CDR1 and CDR2 from the germline V gene are SNHLY and FYNNEI. CDR3 size: 15 residues. In nucleotides, the CDR3 is TGTGCCAGCAGTGAAGCGCGGGGGGATAACGAAAAACTGTTTTTT. This encodes CASSEARGDNEKLFF.

The V and J genes are TRBV19 and TRBJ1-2; D is unresolved. Germline V gene data show CDR1 as LNHDA and CDR2 as SQIVND (reference sequence). Trimming left V 5 bases short and J 3 bases short, with 19 bases between. This CDR3 has 16 residues. The CDR3 loop reads CASSPEDAGRDYGYTF. In DNA form, the CDR3 reads TGTGCCAGTAGTCCCGAGGACGCCGGGAGAGACTATGGCTACACCTTC.

The V gene is TRBV10-2, the J gene TRBJ2-5; 9 bases are a match to TRBD1. The ends lost 2 bases at V and 7 bases at J; junction bases unmatched: 8. The germline V gene has CDR1 WSHSY and CDR2 SAAADI. The CDR3 runs 15 residues. DNA of the CDR3: TGCGCCAGCAGTGAGGCGGACAGGGGATTGGTGACCCAGTACTTC. Residues: CASSEADRGLVTQYF.

This clone was detected only a few times. The V and J genes are TRBV6-8 and TRBJ2-7; D is unclear. V shed 5 bases and J shed 2 bases, with 13 bases lying between them. This CDR3 is 14 amino acids long. Germline-derived CDR1 and CDR2 are MNHGY and SAAAGT. CDR3 bases: TGTGCCAGCAGTGCGGCCGGGCGGACCTACGAGCAGTACTTC. This encodes CASSAAGRTYEQYF.

This clone was observed a few times. The chain links TRBV6-8 to TRBJ1-6; tentatively, D is TRBD1 (5 bases). The CDR3 is made up of 13 amino acids. Germline-derived CDR1 and CDR2 are MNHGY and SAAAGT. The V and J ends lost 7 bases and 7 bases respectively, with 11 bases between them. The CDR3: CASKVRENSPLHF. CDR3 nucleotides: TGTGCCAGCAAGGTCAGGGAGAATTCACCCCTCCACTTT.

This clone was detected a few times. The chain employs TRBV11-3 and TRBJ2-1; no reliable D call. The CDR3 has 15 amino acids. Germline V gives CDR1 SGHNT, CDR2 YENEEA. The V end was cut by 3 bases, the J end by 3 bases, with 12 bases between. DNA for the CDR3: TGTGCCAGCAGCTTGGAGTCGATGTTCTACAATGAGCAGTTCTTC. Protein product: CASSLESMFYNEQFF. The variable domain in full, completed from reference TRBV11-3 and TRBJ2-1, reads EAGVVQSPRYKIIEKKQPVAFWCNPISGHNTLYWYLQNLGQGPELLIRYENEEAVDDSQLPKDRFSAERLKGVDSTLKIQPAELGDSAVYLCASSLESMFYNEQFFGPGTRLTVL.

This clone showed up just a few times. This chain links TRBV15 with TRBJ2-7, with TRBD2 as a possible D gene (5 bases). Trimming removed 1 base at V and 4 bases at J, with 23 bases between. CDR1 and CDR2 from the germline V gene are LNHNV and YYDKDF (reference sequence). The CDR3 sequence is 18 residues long. CDR3 sequence: CATSRGGSAGPRGYEQYF. The CDR3, as DNA: TGTGCCACCAGCAGAGGTGGATCGGCAGGACCCCGAGGGTACGAGCAGTACTTC.

This clone was counted between two and nine times. The chain uses TRBV30 and TRBJ2-1; D perhaps matches TRBD2 (6 bases). The CDR3 contains 15 residues. Trimming removed 3 bases at V and 2 bases at J, with 14 bases between. Per the germline V gene, CDR1 is GTSNPN and CDR2 is SVGIG (reference sequence). CDR3 in DNA: TGTGCCTGGAGACTTCAGCGGGCCCCCTACAATGAGCAGTTCTTC. This encodes CAWRLQRAPYNEQFF.

This clone was observed a few times. This chain connects TRBV11-3 to TRBJ2-7, with 11 bases identical to TRBD1. The CDR3 length is 15 residues. V shed 5 bases and J 6 bases; nucleotides not matched to a gene: 9. Germline CDR1 SGHNT, CDR2 YENEEA. The CDR3 sequence: CASSIGQGAAGEQYF. DNA of the CDR3: TGTGCCAGCAGCATCGGACAGGGGGCGGCGGGCGAGCAGTACTTC.

V is TRBV30 and J is TRBJ1-5; D not resolved. The CDR3 spans 14 residues. The V gene's germline CDR1 is GTSNPN and CDR2 SVGIG (reference sequence). Trimming took 0 bases from V and 0 from J, leaving 6 bases between them. CDR3 amino acids: CAWSVSVSNQPQHF. In DNA form, the CDR3 reads TGTGCCTGGAGTGTGTCCGTTAGCAATCAGCCCCAGCATTTT.

This clone was counted only a few times. V and J are TRBV6-8 and TRBJ1-3, with a tentative D call TRBD1 (5 bases). The CDR3 has 20 residues. CDR1 is MNHGY, CDR2 SAAAGT, per germline. The V gene lost 5 bases and the J gene lost 0 bases, with 26 bases spanning the gap. CDR3 in DNA: TGTGCCAGCAGTGACAGCCTTCGGGGACGTCCAACGGGCTCTGGAAACACCATATATTTT. It is translated as CASSDSLRGRPTGSGNTIYF.

The gene calls are TRBV6-8 and TRBJ2-1; tentative D call: TRBD2 (5 bases). V was clipped by 8 bases and J by 6 bases, with 11 bases between them. The germline V gene encodes CDR1 MNHGY and CDR2 SAAAGT. The CDR3 totals 12 residues. Here the CDR3 reads CASGEIPNEQFF. The DNA of the CDR3 is TGTGCCAGCGGGGAGATCCCCAATGAGCAGTTCTTC.

This chain uses TRBV30 with TRBJ1-2; D might be TRBD1 (5 bases). CDR1 is GTSNPN, CDR2 SVGIG, per germline (reference sequence). V was shortened by 2 bases and J by 5 bases, with 9 bases between the two germline ends. There are 12 residues in the CDR3. This chain's CDR3 is CAWSPTVYGYTF. The CDR3 DNA follows: TGTGCCTGGAGTCCGACAGTTTATGGCTACACCTTC.

The rearrangement uses TRBV18 and TRBJ2-1; no clear D gene. Trimming shortened V by 3 bases and J by 0 bases, and 6 bases separated the two germline ends. The CDR3 covers 14 residues. Germline values: CDR1 KGHSH, CDR2 LQKENI. The CDR3 loop is CASSPLSSYNEQFF. The CDR3 DNA reads TGTGCCAGCTCACCCCTTAGCTCCTACAATGAGCAGTTCTTC.

The gene calls are TRBV6-8 and TRBJ2-7; D might be TRBD1 (6 bases). V was cut by 6 bases and J by 5 bases, with 14 bases left in between. The CDR3 spans 13 residues. Germline values: CDR1 MNHGY, CDR2 SAAAGT. The CDR3 region is CASRNRAGHEQYF. The CDR3, as DNA: TGTGCCAGCAGAAACAGGGCTGGTCACGAGCAGTACTTC.

The J gene is TRBJ2-3, the V gene TRBV9; 16 positions agree with TRBD2. CDR3 length: 20 residues. J gave up 1 base and V 4 bases, and 12 bases lay outside the gene matches. Per the germline V gene, CDR1 is SGDLS and CDR2 is YYNGEE. This CDR3 is CASSRSITGTSGRGTDTQYF. In DNA, the CDR3 is TGTGCCAGCAGCCGCAGTATTACCGGGACTAGCGGGAGGGGCACAGATACGCAGTATTTT.